A selection of T cell receptor beta chains follows, all from one sample in a study of T cell responses to AZD1222 COVID-19 vaccine. The data were produced by immunoSEQ multiplex PCR, yet TCRdb's version contains in-frame clones alone and is incomplete. The sample shows about 180,000 clones, around 90% of them seen only once. The material was peripheral blood, obtained 28 days after the second AZD1222 dose. The receptors originated from an adult who received the AZD1222 COVID-19 vaccine. The CDR3 runs from the conserved cysteine through the conserved F or W. D genes are given only for firm matches. Size is stated for part of the rows, as once, few or many counts, or as a class when the clone is expanded.

TRBV5-4	TRBJ1-1	TRBD1	.	CASSLDRLNTEAFF	TGTGCCAGCAGCCTGGACAGGCTGAACACTGAAGCTTTCTTT
TRBV6-1	TRBJ2-6	.	.	CASSVHSSSGANVLTF	TGTGCCAGCAGTGTGCACAGCAGCTCTGGGGCCAACGTCCTGACTTTC
TRBV3-1/TRBV3-2	TRBJ2-1	TRBD2	.	CASSQDLRPGGNEQFF	TGTGCCAGCAGCCAAGATCTACGACCGGGGGGGAATGAGCAGTTCTTC
TRBV30	TRBJ1-2	.	few	CAQGTFDGYGYTF	TGTGCCCAAGGTACTTTCGACGGCTATGGCTACACCTTC
TRBV29-1	TRBJ1-3	.	.	CSAGDSGNTIYF	TGCAGCGCCGGGGACTCTGGAAACACCATATATTTT
TRBV7-6	TRBJ1-3	.	few	CASSLVGGDSGNTIYF	TGTGCCAGCAGCTTAGTTGGTGGGGACTCTGGAAACACCATATATTTT
TRBV19	TRBJ2-7	TRBD2	.	CASSRGLAGEQYF	TGTGCCAGTAGTAGGGGACTAGCTGGCGAGCAGTACTTC
TRBV7-2	TRBJ1-6	.	.	CASSLAIDSDYNSPLHF	TGTGCCAGCAGCTTAGCGATCGACAGTGACTATAATTCACCCCTCCACTTT
TRBV4-1	TRBJ1-1	TRBD1	.	CASSQVGARGYTEAFF	TGCGCCAGCAGCCAAGTGGGGGCCAGGGGGTATACTGAAGCTTTCTTT
TRBV15	TRBJ2-7	TRBD2	once	CATSRDWAGVYEQYF	TGTGCCACCAGCAGAGATTGGGCGGGAGTTTACGAGCAGTACTTC
TRBV18	TRBJ1-2	.	.	CASSPSRDYGYTF	TGTGCCAGCTCACCAAGCAGGGACTATGGCTACACCTTC
TRBV3-1/TRBV3-2	TRBJ2-3	.	.	CASSQNTGTGSTDTQYF	TGTGCCAGCAGCCAAAATACGGGCACAGGTTCCACAGATACGCAGTATTTT
TRBV5-6	TRBJ1-5	.	.	CASSSYGAQPQHF	TGTGCCAGCAGCTCTTATGGAGCCCAACCCCAGCATTTT
TRBV14	TRBJ1-5	.	.	CASSQVTGGAQHF	TGTGCCAGCAGCCAAGTAACAGGAGGGGCCCAGCATTTT
TRBV5-5	TRBJ1-3	.	.	CASSLQVSGNTIYF	TGTGCCAGCAGCTTGCAGGTGTCTGGAAACACCATATATTTT
TRBV5-4	TRBJ2-2	.	.	CAWSGTNTGELFF	TGTGCCTGGTCGGGAACGAACACCGGGGAGCTGTTTTTT
TRBV2	TRBJ2-3	TRBD2	.	CASRGLAGTPSTDTQYF	TGTGCCAGCAGGGGGCTAGCGGGGACCCCTAGCACAGATACGCAGTATTTT
TRBV5-6	TRBJ2-7	TRBD1	.	CASSLGQGAYEQYF	TGTGCCAGCAGCTTGGGGCAGGGGGCCTACGAGCAGTACTTC
TRBV6-5	TRBJ1-2	.	.	CASSSGNFGYTF	TGTGCCAGCAGTTCGGGGAATTTTGGCTACACCTTC
TRBV19	TRBJ2-1	.	.	CASSDRRYNEQFF	TGTGCCAGTAGTGATCGACGCTACAATGAGCAGTTCTTC
TRBV6-1	TRBJ2-3	TRBD1	.	CASSEKRTGYADTQYF	TGTGCCAGCAGTGAGAAACGGACAGGGTACGCAGATACGCAGTATTTT
TRBV5-4	TRBJ2-3	TRBD1	.	CASSFWRLGQGVGTQYF	TGTGCCAGCAGCTTCTGGAGGTTGGGACAGGGCGTGGGTACGCAGTATTTT
TRBV3-1/TRBV3-2	TRBJ2-7	.	.	CASSQTGYEQYF	TGTGCCAGCAGCCAAACAGGGTACGAGCAGTACTTC
TRBV19	TRBJ2-7	TRBD2	.	CASSQIAGLEQYF	TGTGCCAGTAGCCAGATAGCGGGATTGGAGCAGTACTTC
TRBV16	TRBJ1-1	.	.	CASSGDMNTEAFF	TGTGCCAGCAGCGGGGACATGAACACTGAAGCTTTCTTT
TRBV2	TRBJ1-1	.	.	CASIAGPETEAFF	TGTGCCAGCATCGCGGGACCTGAGACTGAAGCTTTCTTT
TRBV4-3	TRBJ2-3	TRBD2	.	CASSQGGLAGTDTQYF	TGCGCCAGCAGCCAAGGGGGACTAGCAGGCACAGATACGCAGTATTTT
TRBV6-5	TRBJ1-1	.	.	CASSYSGSQNTEAFF	TGTGCCAGCAGTTACTCGGGCTCACAGAACACTGAAGCTTTCTTT
TRBV5-1	TRBJ1-2	TRBD1	.	CASSLEQGARYGYTF	TGCGCCAGCAGCTTGGAACAGGGGGCGCGATATGGCTACACCTTC
TRBV30	TRBJ1-1	.	.	CAWIGVGDTEAFF	TGTGCCTGGATAGGGGTCGGTGACACTGAAGCTTTCTTT
TRBV28	TRBJ2-1	TRBD2	.	CASRGSGSKNEQFF	TGTGCCAGCAGAGGTAGCGGGAGTAAGAATGAGCAGTTCTTC
TRBV7-2	TRBJ2-4	.	.	CASSLELLAKNIQYF	TGTGCCAGCAGCTTAGAGCTACTAGCCAAAAACATTCAGTACTTC
TRBV27	TRBJ2-5	.	.	CASSAPGKETQYF	TGTGCCAGCAGCGCCCCCGGGAAAGAGACCCAGTACTTC
TRBV29-1	TRBJ2-1	.	.	CSVETTFNEQFF	TGCAGCGTTGAGACGACCTTCAATGAGCAGTTCTTC
TRBV3-1/TRBV3-2	TRBJ2-3	TRBD2	.	CASSQPTSGAFNTQYF	TGTGCCAGCAGCCAACCGACTAGCGGGGCTTTTAATACGCAGTATTTT
TRBV27	TRBJ2-1	TRBD2	.	CASSLLVGGPYNEQFF	TGTGCCAGCAGTTTACTCGTGGGAGGGCCTTACAATGAGCAGTTCTTC
TRBV4-2	TRBJ1-2	.	.	CASSQDQEIYGYTF	TGTGCCAGCAGCCAAGATCAGGAAATCTATGGCTACACCTTC
TRBV2	TRBJ1-6	.	.	CASSEPTSPLHF	TGTGCCAGCAGTGAACCTACATCACCCCTCCACTTT
TRBV2	TRBJ1-3	.	.	CASSEYRDTIYF	TGTGCCAGCAGTGAGTACAGGGACACCATATATTTT
TRBV7-2	TRBJ2-3	TRBD2	.	CASSLVDSGGWADTQYF	TGTGCCAGCAGCTTAGTAGATAGCGGGGGATGGGCAGATACGCAGTATTTT
TRBV29-1	TRBJ1-2	TRBD1	.	CSVEGRGGGYGYTF	TGCAGCGTTGAAGGCCGAGGGGGCGGCTATGGCTACACCTTC
TRBV16	TRBJ2-2	.	.	CASSQWRNRAFTGELFF	TGTGCCAGCAGCCAATGGAGGAACAGGGCGTTCACCGGGGAGCTGTTTTTT
TRBV30	TRBJ1-5	.	.	CAWSLTVDQPQHF	TGTGCCTGGAGTCTGACAGTAGATCAGCCCCAGCATTTT
TRBV10-3	TRBJ1-2	.	.	CAISVGNGGYTF	TGTGCCATCAGTGTGGGCAATGGGGGCTACACCTTC
TRBV7-6	TRBJ1-1	.	.	CAWRTITEAFF	TGTGCCTGGAGGACAATTACTGAAGCTTTCTTT
TRBV29-1	TRBJ2-7	.	.	CSATRGGFGGYEQYF	TGCAGCGCCACCCGCGGCGGCTTCGGGGGCTACGAGCAGTACTTC
TRBV6-1	TRBJ1-2	.	.	CASSALLQQVSYGYTF	TGTGCCAGCAGTGCCCTCCTCCAACAGGTTAGCTATGGCTACACCTTC
TRBV6-5	TRBJ1-5	.	once	CASFGHSNQPQHF	TGTGCCAGCTTCGGCCATAGCAATCAGCCCCAGCATTTT
TRBV6-1	TRBJ1-2	.	.	CASSEGGSINYGYTF	TGTGCCAGCAGTGAAGGAGGCAGCATTAACTATGGCTACACCTTC
TRBV12-3/TRBV12-4	TRBJ1-2	.	.	CASSLAGAGYTF	TGTGCCAGCAGTTTAGCGGGGGCCGGCTACACCTTC
TRBV7-3	TRBJ2-3	TRBD1	.	CASSQTGSKSDTQYF	TGTGCCAGCAGCCAGACAGGGAGCAAGTCAGATACGCAGTATTTT
TRBV18	TRBJ1-1	.	.	CASSGGNTEAFF	TGTGCCAGCTCAGGCGGGAACACTGAAGCTTTCTTT
TRBV10-1	TRBJ2-1	TRBD2	.	CASSVWGGTSGDTESNEQFF	TGCGCCAGCAGTGTATGGGGGGGGACTAGCGGGGACACTGAGTCCAATGAGCAGTTCTTC
TRBV2	TRBJ1-4	.	.	CASSEGGAANEKLFF	TGTGCCAGCAGTGAAGGCGGGGCAGCTAATGAAAAACTGTTTTTT
TRBV7-2	TRBJ1-6	.	.	CASSPRQVRSPLHF	TGTGCCAGCAGCCCAAGACAGGTCCGGTCACCCCTCCACTTT
TRBV7-2	TRBJ1-5	.	.	CASSLRGNQPQHF	TGTGCCAGCAGCTTAAGGGGCAATCAGCCCCAGCATTTT